The clone carrying this T cell receptor beta chain was counted once. Its antigen is currently unknown. The entry originates in a study of naive and memory T cell subsets. General observations from the study: A few larger clonotypes appeared in naive repertoires, especially CD8, possibly memory cells re-expressing CD45RA. Over 85% of naive TCR sequences appeared only once, unlike memory subsets.

Alpha and beta libraries were amplified separately from the second PCR onward. CD4 T cells were positively selected, then CD8 T cells from the CD4-negative fraction. Four subsets defined by CD45RA and CD27 were sorted after CD3, CD4, CD8 and live/dead staining. Both TRBC1 and TRBC2 were covered by a beta constant-region primer of two equimolar oligonucleotides. Nested alpha and beta constant-region primers with the SP2 primer drove four PCR rounds on ligated cDNA. TCRdb ran MiXCR on the UMI-ligation and nested PCR reads and lists one entry per CDR3 protein. Of under 150,000 distinct CDR3 sequences listed, about 20% are singletons. Germline CDR1 and CDR2: MNHEY and SMNVEV (reference sequence). This CDR3 is built from 12 residues. V was cut by 10 bases and J by 5 bases, with 13 bases left in between.

The source is a human donor in good health. The chain uses TRBV27 and TRBJ2-3; maybe TRBD2 (5 bases). Sequenced sample: naive CD8+ T cells from blood. CDR3 nucleotides: TGTGCCACTTTCGACGGGATAGATACGCAGTATTTT. Amino acid sequence: CATFDGIDTQYF.